The clone carrying this T cell receptor beta chain came up a few times. As yet, its antigen is unknown. The data are from a study of CD8+ T cells in alopecia areata. As for the study in general: Oral tofacitinib, 5 to 10 mg twice daily, was given in an open-label trial.

Treatment described: oral pan-JAK inhibitor, 5-10 mg twice daily. Peripheral blood samples and lesional scalp punch biopsies were obtained from alopecia areata patients. This CDR3 has 15 residues. V was trimmed by 2 bases and J by 2 bases, leaving 7 bases between them. Germline CDR1 and CDR2: ENHRY and SYGVKD. General study points: TCR sharing across patients was less clear than in mice, possibly HLA-related.

Following RNA extraction, reverse transcription yielded cDNA that acted as the sequencing template. The assay was immunoSEQ multiplex PCR, and TCRdb's table has in-frame clones only and misses some. The profile shows 150,000 to 250,000 clones, roughly 50% of them singletons. The sample was CD4+ T cells sorted from blood, taken at week 24, from a patient treated with tofacitinib. This receptor was obtained from a human donor with alopecia areata. This chain links TRBV10-3 with TRBJ2-6; no definite D call. The CDR3 here is CAISEARPGANVLTF. CDR3 bases: TGTGCCATCAGTGAGGCGAGGCCTGGGGCCAACGTCCTGACTTTC.